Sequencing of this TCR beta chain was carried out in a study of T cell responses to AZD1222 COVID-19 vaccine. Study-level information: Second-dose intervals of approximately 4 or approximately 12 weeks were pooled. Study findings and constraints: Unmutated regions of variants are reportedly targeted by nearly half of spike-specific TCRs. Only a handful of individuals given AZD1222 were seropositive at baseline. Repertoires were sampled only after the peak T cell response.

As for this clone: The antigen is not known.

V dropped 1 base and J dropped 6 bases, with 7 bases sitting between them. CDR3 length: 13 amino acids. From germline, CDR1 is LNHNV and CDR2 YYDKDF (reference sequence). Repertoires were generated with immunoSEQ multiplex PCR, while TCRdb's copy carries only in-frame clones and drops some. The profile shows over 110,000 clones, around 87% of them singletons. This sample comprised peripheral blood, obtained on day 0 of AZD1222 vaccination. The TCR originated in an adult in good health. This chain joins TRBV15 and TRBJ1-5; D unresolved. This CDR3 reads CATSRAPSQPQHF. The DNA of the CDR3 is TGTGCCACCAGCAGAGCTCCCTCTCAGCCCCAGCATTTT.